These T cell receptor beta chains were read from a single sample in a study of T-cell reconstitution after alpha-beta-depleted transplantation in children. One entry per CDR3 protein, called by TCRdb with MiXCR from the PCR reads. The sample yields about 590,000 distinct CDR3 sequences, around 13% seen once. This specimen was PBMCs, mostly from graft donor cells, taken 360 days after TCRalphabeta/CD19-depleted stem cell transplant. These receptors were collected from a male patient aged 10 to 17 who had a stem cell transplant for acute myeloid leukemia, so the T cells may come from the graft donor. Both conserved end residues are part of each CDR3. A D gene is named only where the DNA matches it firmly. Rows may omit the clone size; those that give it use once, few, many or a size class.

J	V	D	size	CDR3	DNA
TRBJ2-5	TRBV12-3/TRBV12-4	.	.	CASSFASGQETQYF	TGTGCCAGCAGTTTCGCCTCGGGGCAAGAGACCCAGTACTTC
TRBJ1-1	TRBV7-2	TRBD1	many	CASSYRTGYWPEAFF	TGTGCCAGCAGCTACCGGACAGGGTATTGGCCTGAAGCTTTCTTT
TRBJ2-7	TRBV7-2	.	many	CASSSVSGQSYEQYF	TGTGCCAGCAGCTCCGTTAGCGGCCAATCCTACGAGCAGTACTTC
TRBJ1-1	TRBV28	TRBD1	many	CASSFPGPGLKQGINTEAFF	TGTGCCAGCAGTTTCCCGGGACCCGGACTAAAACAGGGGATCAACACTGAAGCTTTCTTT
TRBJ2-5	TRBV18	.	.	CASSPWQETQYF	TGTGCCAGCTCACCGTGGCAAGAGACCCAGTACTTC
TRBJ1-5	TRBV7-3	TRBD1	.	CASSWDSNQPQHF	TGTGCCAGCAGCTGGGACAGTAATCAGCCCCAGCATTTT
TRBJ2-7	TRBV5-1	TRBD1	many	CASSPPRTGDSYEQYF	TGCGCCAGCAGCCCACCTCGGACAGGGGACTCCTACGAGCAGTACTTC
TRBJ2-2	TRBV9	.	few	CASSVREAGELFF	TGTGCCAGCAGCGTAAGGGAGGCCGGGGAGCTGTTTTTT
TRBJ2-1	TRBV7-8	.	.	CASSIITGMRYHTEQFF	TGTGCCAGCAGCATCATTACAGGGATGCGTTACCACACTGAGCAGTTCTTC
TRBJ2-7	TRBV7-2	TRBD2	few	CASSERLAGGPYEQYF	TGTGCCAGCAGCGAAAGACTAGCGGGAGGGCCCTACGAGCAGTACTTC
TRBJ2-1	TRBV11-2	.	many	CASRVASKMGSYNEQFF	TGTGCCAGCCGCGTAGCTTCCAAAATGGGCTCCTACAATGAGCAGTTCTTC
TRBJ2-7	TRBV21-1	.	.	CASSKARLAYEQYF	TGTGCCAGCAGCAAAGCTAGACTAGCCTACGAGCAGTACTTC
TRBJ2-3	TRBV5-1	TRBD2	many	CASRDSSGNTDTQYF	TGCGCCAGCAGGGACTCTAGCGGGAATACAGATACGCAGTATTTT
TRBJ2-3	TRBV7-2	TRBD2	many	CASSLGQLAVTDTQYF	TGTGCCAGCAGCTTAGGGCAACTAGCGGTCACAGATACGCAGTATTTT
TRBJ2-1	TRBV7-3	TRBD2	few	CASSLNPLAGGRYNEQFF	TGTGCCAGCAGCTTAAACCCTCTAGCGGGAGGGCGATACAATGAGCAGTTCTTC
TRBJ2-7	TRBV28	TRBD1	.	CASTTGGIEQYF	TGTGCCAGCACCACAGGGGGGATTGAGCAGTACTTC
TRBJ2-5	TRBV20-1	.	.	CSASPGTETQYF	TGCAGTGCTAGCCCCGGAACAGAGACCCAGTACTTC
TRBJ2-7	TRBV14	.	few	CASSLLITSYEQYF	TGTGCCAGCAGCCTGCTAATAACCTCCTACGAGCAGTACTTC
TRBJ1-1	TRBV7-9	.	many	CASSLGQASEAFF	TGTGCCAGCAGCTTAGGGCAGGCTTCTGAAGCTTTCTTT
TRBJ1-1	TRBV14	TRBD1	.	CANDPQSPEGARMNTEAFF	TGTGCCAACGACCCCCAGTCTCCTGAGGGGGCGAGGATGAACACTGAAGCTTTCTTT
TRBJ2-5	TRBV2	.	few	CASTIRLYQETQYF	TGTGCCAGCACGATACGACTGTACCAAGAGACCCAGTACTTC
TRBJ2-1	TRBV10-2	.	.	CASLSSYNEQFF	TGCGCCTCCTTAAGCTCCTACAATGAGCAGTTCTTC
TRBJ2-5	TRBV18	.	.	CASSPLGGVGVTQYF	TGTGCCAGCTCACCACTCGGAGGGGTTGGGGTGACCCAGTACTTC
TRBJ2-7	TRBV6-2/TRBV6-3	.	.	CASSPRQATYEQYF	TGTGCCAGCAGTCCCCGACAGGCCACCTACGAGCAGTACTTC
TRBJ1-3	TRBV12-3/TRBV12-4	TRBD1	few	CASSRQGWAGNTIYF	TGTGCCAGCAGTAGACAGGGGTGGGCTGGAAACACCATATATTTT
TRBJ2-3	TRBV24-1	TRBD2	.	CATSDPTSGSTDTQYF	TGTGCCACCAGTGACCCCACTAGCGGTAGCACAGATACGCAGTATTTT
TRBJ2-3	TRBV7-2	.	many	CASSPAQQGTDTQYF	TGTGCCAGCAGCCCCGCACAACAGGGCACAGATACGCAGTATTTT
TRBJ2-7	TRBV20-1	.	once	CSARYEGYEQYF	TGCAGTGCTAGGTATGAGGGCTACGAGCAGTACTTC
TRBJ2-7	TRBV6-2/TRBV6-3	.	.	CASSSGWTSGLGAYEQYF	TGTGCCAGCAGTTCTGGGTGGACAAGCGGCCTAGGTGCCTACGAGCAGTACTTC
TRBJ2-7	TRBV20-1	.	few	CSASDRLYEQYF	TGCAGTGCTTCCGACAGGCTGTACGAGCAGTACTTC
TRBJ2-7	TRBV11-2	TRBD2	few	CASSLDGLAGVLDEQYF	TGTGCCAGCAGCTTGGATGGACTAGCGGGAGTTCTAGACGAGCAGTACTTC
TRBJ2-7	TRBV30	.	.	CAWSGTGLGYEQYF	TGTGCCTGGAGTGGTACCGGCTTAGGCTACGAGCAGTACTTC
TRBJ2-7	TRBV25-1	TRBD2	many	CASSLSGGRPYEQYF	TGTGCCAGCAGCCTAAGCGGGGGCAGGCCCTACGAGCAGTACTTC
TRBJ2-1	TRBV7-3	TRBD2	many	CASSLKRLAGVGDNEQFF	TGTGCCAGCAGCTTAAAGCGACTAGCGGGAGTTGGTGACAATGAGCAGTTCTTC